A single sample is the source of the 21 T cell receptor beta chains below, sequenced in a study of PD-L1 blockade in urothelial cancer (dated by TCRdb to the late 2010s). Explained via the paper, the time point label denotes: peripheral blood 6 weeks after treatment start. Library preparation used the immunoSEQ multiplex PCR assay. TCRdb stores this immuneACCESS table with in-frame sequences only. Part of the clones is absent; in the studies checked, under half of the shortfall reflects unresolved V genes, and no reason is known for the rest. Recorded for this sample are about 120,000 clones; more than 85% of them occurred a single time. The ten largest account for around 1.7% of the sample. Sequences were derived from PBMCs, sampled around atezolizumab (anti-PD-L1) treatment. Receptor source: a man aged 60-69 years with urothelial cancer.

V usage is TRBV7-6 and J usage is TRBJ2-2; 13 bases match TRBD2. Germline assignment: CDR1 SGHVS and CDR2 FNYEAQ. This CDR3 is built from 17 residues. J lost 6 bases, V lost 4 bases, and 8 bases had no gene match. CDR3 sequence (DNA): TGTGCCAGCAGCTCCCTACTAGCGGGAGGGCCCGCCGGGGAGCTGTTTTTT. Its protein product is CASSSLLAGGPAGELFF.

The chain combines TRBV5-1 with TRBJ1-1, with D perhaps TRBD1 (5 bases). Trimming took 3 bases from V and 5 from J, leaving 17 bases between them. The CDR3 length is 15 residues. Germline CDR1 SGHRS, CDR2 YFSETQ. The CDR3 is CASSSLGHEGTEAFF. The CDR3 DNA sequence: TGCGCCAGCAGCTCCCTGGGGCACGAAGGTACTGAAGCTTTCTTT.

This sequence joins TRBV5-1 and TRBJ1-2, with D possibly being TRBD1 (5 bases). The CDR3 is 14 amino acids. The germline gives CDR1 SGHRS, CDR2 YFSETQ. The V end lost 4 bases, the J end lost 2 bases, and 12 bases lay between the germline ends. The CDR3 nucleotides are TGCGCCAGCAGCCCCACGGGGGTGAACTATGGCTACACCTTC. Its translation is CASSPTGVNYGYTF.

The rearrangement uses TRBV28 and TRBJ2-5; TRBD1 matches 7 bases. Germline V gene sequence: CDR1 MDHEN, CDR2 SYDVKM. V was clipped by 6 bases and J by 1 base; unmatched bases: 8. This CDR3 region has 15 residues. For the CDR3, the DNA is TGTGCCAGCAGCATCAGGACAGGTATCCAAGAGACCCAGTACTTC. This encodes CASSIRTGIQETQYF. The full variable domain, completed using reference TRBV28 and TRBJ2-5, is DVKVTQSSRYLVKRTGEKVFLECVQDMDHENMFWYRQDPGLGLRLIYFSYDVKMKEKGDIPEGYSVSREKKERFSLILESASTNQTSMYLCASSIRTGIQETQYFGPGTRLLVL.

The J gene is TRBJ1-1, the V gene TRBV6-5; D ambiguous. Germline CDR1 reads MNHEY; CDR2 reads SVGAGI. The CDR3 contains 13 residues. The V end lost 6 bases, the J end lost 1 base, and 9 bases lay between the germline ends. For the CDR3, the DNA is TGTGCCAGCAGGAGGGAGGGGAACACTGAAGCTTTCTTT. Its protein is CASRREGNTEAFF.

V usage is TRBV2 and J usage is TRBJ1-2, with 9 bases aligning to TRBD1. The CDR3 covers 13 residues. The V gene end was trimmed by 4 bases and the J gene end by 4 bases; junction bases not matched to a gene: 1. The germline CDR1 and CDR2 sequences are SNHLY and FYNNEI. The CDR3 nucleotides are TGTGCCAGCAGTGGGACAGGGGTCTATGGCTACACCTTC. Translated: CASSGTGVYGYTF.

The chain joins TRBV9 to TRBJ1-1; maybe TRBD1 (5 bases). The germline CDR1 and CDR2 sequences are SGDLS and YYNGEE. V lost 4 bases and J lost 8, with 12 bases in between. CDR3 length equals 12 residues. CDR3 nucleotides: TGTGCCAGCAGCAGCGGGCAGGGAGAAGCTTTCTTT. Encoded protein: CASSSGQGEAFF.

J is TRBJ1-1 and V is TRBV7-6, with D unresolved. The CDR3 is 14 amino acids. The germline V gene encodes CDR1 SGHVS and CDR2 FNYEAQ. V lost 5 bases and J lost 1, with 11 bases in between. CDR3 nucleotide sequence: TGTGCCAGCAGCCGCGACGGAGAGAACACTGAAGCTTTCTTT. Its translation: CASSRDGENTEAFF.

V is TRBV28 and J is TRBJ1-2, with D tentatively TRBD1 (6 bases). V was clipped by 5 bases and J by 7 bases, with 17 bases between them. Germline V lookup: CDR1 MDHEN, CDR2 SYDVKM. This CDR3 spans 14 amino acids. The CDR3 DNA is TGTGCCAGCAGTAGGGGGGGGAACTCTGCTGGCTACACCTTC. Protein: CASSRGGNSAGYTF.

V and J are TRBV14 and TRBJ2-7; 11 bases agree with TRBD2. This CDR3 comprises 15 residues. After removal of 5 bases from V and 0 bases from J, the junction contained 3 bases not matched to a gene. Germline CDR1 is SGHDN and CDR2 is FVKESK. Here the CDR3 DNA reads TGTGCCAGCAGCTCTACTAGCGGGAGCTCCTACGAGCAGTACTTC. Translation gives CASSSTSGSSYEQYF.

The rearrangement joins TRBV6-1 to TRBJ1-2; D remains ambiguous. This CDR3 is built from 12 residues. Germline-derived CDR1 and CDR2 are MNHNS and SASEGT. V was cut by 6 bases and J by 4 bases, with 9 bases left in between. The CDR3 DNA follows: TGTGCCAGCAGGGAGGCTATCTATGGCTACACCTTC. It specifies CASREAIYGYTF.

This chain links TRBV28 with TRBJ2-7; 13 positions match TRBD2. Trimming took 5 bases from V and 2 from J; bases not matched to a gene: 0. Germline CDR1 is MDHEN and CDR2 is SYDVKM. This CDR3 region has 14 residues. This CDR3 reads CASSGTSGTYEQYF. The CDR3 DNA follows: TGTGCCAGCAGTGGGACTAGCGGGACCTACGAGCAGTACTTC.

The J gene is TRBJ2-1, the V gene TRBV9; perhaps TRBD1 as D (6 bases). The CDR3 is 16 residues long. V was shortened by 0 bases and J by 4 bases, with 14 bases between the two germline ends. CDR1 SGDLS and CDR2 YYNGEE come from the germline V gene. The CDR3 spells CASSVGAGTNYNEQFF. CDR3 nucleotides: TGTGCCAGCAGCGTAGGGGCCGGGACAAATTACAATGAGCAGTTCTTC.

The CDR3 loop is CASSPDRNYGYTF. CDR3 nucleotide sequence: TGCGCCAGCAGCCCGGACAGAAACTATGGCTACACCTTC. V is TRBV5-1 and J is TRBJ1-2; the D gene is possibly TRBD1 (6 bases). The V end was cut by 4 bases, the J end by 2 bases, with 9 bases between. Germline CDR1 SGHRS, CDR2 YFSETQ. CDR3 length: 13 residues. Complete variable domain (other parts from reference TRBV5-1 and TRBJ1-2): KAGVTQTPRYLIKTRGQQVTLSCSPISGHRSVSWYQQTPGQGLQFLFEYFSETQRNKGNFPGRFSGRQFSNSRSEMNVSTLELGDSALYLCASSPDRNYGYTFGSGTRLTVV.

The chain links TRBV6-6 to TRBJ2-7; 12 nucleotides match TRBD1. Germline values: CDR1 MNHNY, CDR2 SVGAGI (reference sequence). CDR3 size: 13 residues. V shed 7 bases, J shed 9 bases, and the junction held 7 bases outside the gene matches. CDR3: CASKGTGGARQYF. CDR3 DNA: TGTGCCAGCAAGGGGACAGGGGGCGCCAGGCAGTACTTC.

CDR3 residues: CATKTGGVYEQFF. CDR3 sequence (DNA): TGTGCCACCAAGACGGGGGGGGTATATGAGCAGTTCTTC. The chain is built from TRBV11-2 and TRBJ2-1; 8 bases are shared with TRBD2. V lost 10 bases and J lost 8; bases outside the gene matches: 10. Germline V gene data show CDR1 as SGHAT and CDR2 as FQNNGV. CDR3 length: 13 amino acids. The whole variable domain, remainder taken from reference TRBV11-2 and TRBJ2-1, is EAGVAQSPRYKIIEKRQSVAFWCNPISGHATLYWYQQILGQGPKLLIQFQNNGVVDDSQLPKDRFSAERLKGVDSTLKIQPAKLEDSAVYLCATKTGGVYEQFFGPGTRLTVL.

The V and J genes are TRBV19 and TRBJ2-7; D might be TRBD2 (5 bases). The CDR3 sequence is 14 residues long. Trimming removed 5 bases at V and 3 bases at J, with 14 bases between. CDR1 is LNHDA and CDR2 is SQIVND in the germline V gene (reference sequence). The chain's CDR3 is CASSPASGSYEQYF. The CDR3 bases are TGTGCCAGTAGTCCAGCGTCGGGGAGCTACGAGCAGTACTTC. The variable domain in full, completed from reference TRBV19 and TRBJ2-7, reads DGGITQSPKYLFRKEGQNVTLSCEQNLNHDAMYWYRQDPGQGLRLIYYSQIVNDFQKGDIAEGYSVSREKKESFPLTVTSAQKNPTAFYLCASSPASGSYEQYFGPGTRLTVT.

This chain links TRBV7-3 with TRBJ2-7; 7 bases line up with TRBD2. The germline V gene has CDR1 SGHTA and CDR2 FQGTGA. V dropped 4 bases and J dropped 2; count of bases not matched to a gene: 2. The CDR3 has 13 residues. The CDR3 loop reads CASSYGLAYEQYF. DNA for the CDR3: TGTGCCAGCAGCTACGGACTAGCCTACGAGCAGTACTTC.

This rearrangement joins TRBV18 to TRBJ1-1; 9 nucleotides line up with TRBD1. Germline V gives CDR1 KGHSH, CDR2 LQKENI. This CDR3 has 15 residues. The junction had 5 bases not matched to a gene; V was cut back by 2 bases and J by 4 bases. The CDR3 spells CASSPTAQGATEAFF. The CDR3 region has the DNA TGTGCCAGCTCACCAACGGCACAGGGGGCCACTGAAGCTTTCTTT.

CDR3 coding DNA: TGTGCCAGCAGCACCCTCGAGGGCACAGATACGCAGTATTTT. Its translation is CASSTLEGTDTQYF. The chain carries TRBV6-1 and TRBJ2-3; D remains ambiguous. Germline loops: CDR1 MNHNS, CDR2 SASEGT. V gave up 6 bases and J gave up 1 base, with 11 bases separating them. This CDR3 is built from 14 residues.

The chain employs TRBV5-5 and TRBJ1-1; D gene ambiguous. Germline V CDR1 and CDR2: SGHKS, YYEKEE (reference sequence). The CDR3 length is 13 residues. V was trimmed by 4 bases and J by 4 bases, leaving 11 bases between them. CDR3: CASSIDISTEAFF. The CDR3 DNA reads as TGTGCCAGCAGCATCGACATCAGCACTGAAGCTTTCTTT.